One sample yielded the 10 T cell receptor beta chains listed below, sequenced in a study of T cells in localized non-small cell lung cancer. Libraries were prepared by immunoSEQ multiplex PCR; TCRdb keeps only in-frame clonotypes and omits some of them. The table lists around 50,000 clones, 86% of them singletons, with 15% to 20% in the top ten. The sequencing here drew on peripheral blood, taken before any cancer treatment. Source of these receptors: a male donor at least 60 years old with stage III squamous cell lung carcinoma.

Sample share makes this clone large. This chain uses TRBV27 with TRBJ2-1; D is ambiguous. Trimming took 2 bases from V and 4 from J, leaving 9 bases between them. The CDR3 has 14 residues. The germline gives CDR1 MNHEY, CDR2 SMNVEV (reference sequence). Here the CDR3 DNA reads TGTGCCAGCAGTTTACAGACTGCATACAATGAGCAGTTCTTC. It translates to CASSLQTAYNEQFF.

The chain carries TRBV11-3 and TRBJ2-7; D perhaps matches TRBD2 (6 bases). Germline V gene lookup returns CDR1 SGHNT and CDR2 YENEEA. The CDR3 contains 15 residues. V lost 1 base to trimming and J lost 0 bases, with 10 bases between them. The CDR3 DNA is TGTGCCAGCAGCTTAGCATCGGGACTCTCCTACGAGCAGTACTTC. This translates into CASSLASGLSYEQYF.

This clone was found once. The gene calls are TRBV6-5 and TRBJ2-6, with D unresolved. This CDR3 has 16 residues. V lost 4 bases, J lost 2 bases, and 12 bases lay in between. Germline assignment: CDR1 MNHEY and CDR2 SVGAGI. The CDR3 loop reads CASSFMGTPGANVLTF. DNA of the CDR3: TGTGCCAGCAGTTTTATGGGTACCCCTGGGGCCAACGTCCTGACTTTC.

The chain is built from TRBV11-2 and TRBJ1-2; no reliable D call. Germline V CDR1 and CDR2: SGHAT, FQNNGV. There are 13 residues in the CDR3. Trimming stripped 5 bases from V and 14 bases from J, with 21 bases between. CDR3 nucleotides: TGTGCCAGCAGCGCCTACCGCGATGGCTTAGTAACCTTC. Amino acid sequence: CASSAYRDGLVTF. The full variable domain, its missing parts supplied by reference TRBV11-2 and TRBJ1-2, is EAGVAQSPRYKIIEKRQSVAFWCNPISGHATLYWYQQILGQGPKLLIQFQNNGVVDDSQLPKDRFSAERLKGVDSTLKIQPAKLEDSAVYLCASSAYRDGLVTFGSGTRLTVV.

The chain couples TRBV28 to TRBJ1-5, with a possible D match to TRBD1 (5 bases). Germline V lookup: CDR1 MDHEN, CDR2 SYDVKM. V lost 3 bases to trimming and J lost 2 bases, with 11 bases between them. The CDR3 is 15 residues long. The CDR3 DNA reads as TGTGCCAGCAGTTTCGAAGGCAGGGGCAATCAGCCCCAGCATTTT. It encodes CASSFEGRGNQPQHF.

This clone turned up a few times. In DNA form, the CDR3 reads TGTGCCAGCTCACCCCCCGGTGCGCAGTCCTACGAGCAGTACTTC. Protein sequence: CASSPPGAQSYEQYF. The V call is TRBV18, the J call TRBJ2-7, with D uncertain. The ends were cut back, 3 bases at V and 1 base at J, with 13 bases in the middle. Germline V gives CDR1 KGHSH, CDR2 LQKENI. The CDR3 length is 15 residues.

This chain connects TRBV7-2 to TRBJ1-4; D possibly corresponds to TRBD1 (5 bases). The CDR3 is made up of 15 amino acids. V lost 2 bases, J lost 7 bases, and 14 bases lay in between. The V gene's germline CDR1 is SGHTA and CDR2 FQGNSA. The CDR3 DNA is TGTGCCAGCAGCTTATCTCGAAGGGGCGGTGAAAAACTGTTTTTT. Protein sequence: CASSLSRRGGEKLFF.

The V and J genes are TRBV28 and TRBJ2-7; TRBD1 matches at 9 bases. Per the germline V gene, CDR1 is MDHEN and CDR2 is SYDVKM. V was clipped by 5 bases and J by 4 bases; unmatched bases: 6. This CDR3 region has 14 residues. This CDR3 is CASSLGTGKYEQYF. The CDR3 DNA reads as TGTGCCAGCAGTCTCGGGACAGGGAAATACGAGCAGTACTTC.

V and J are TRBV14 and TRBJ2-7; D uncertain. V lost 0 bases and J 1 base, leaving 7 bases between the germline ends. Germline CDR1 is SGHDN and CDR2 is FVKESK. The CDR3 spans 14 residues. The CDR3 reads CASSQDLFSYEQYF. CDR3 DNA sequence: TGTGCCAGCAGCCAAGATCTGTTTTCCTACGAGCAGTACTTC.

Details on this clone: The limits of the CDR3 on the DNA are not certain, so only TCRdb's listed CDR3 is given. This chain connects TRBV9 to TRBJ2-7; the tabulated D call, TRBD2, remains unverified against the DNA. The length of the CDR3 is 15 amino acids, counting both ends. Germline V lookup: CDR1 SGDLS, CDR2 YYNGEE. This CDR3 reads CASSVFGEGVKEQYF.